This T cell receptor beta chain originates from a study of T cell responses to AZD1222 COVID-19 vaccine. Study-level findings and limits: Only a handful of AZD1222 recipients, several in all, had baseline seropositivity. White British people made up most donors, females outnumbered males, and clonal diversity was possibly underestimated.

Sequencing used immunoSEQ multiplex PCR; TCRdb keeps in-frame clones, though not all of them. The sample has roughly 81,000 clones, over 80% seen once. With 0 bases clipped from V and 3 bases from J, the junction kept 5 bases outside the gene matches. The CDR3 sequence is 18 residues long. Germline CDR1 and CDR2: SGHDN and FVKESK. On this clone itself: What it recognizes is unknown.

V gene TRBV14 combines with J gene TRBJ2-2; 12 nucleotides agree with TRBD2. The clonotype originates from an adult in good health. The sequenced sample was peripheral blood, obtained on day 0 of AZD1222 vaccination. The CDR3 spells CASSQDTSGRMYTGELFF. CDR3 in DNA: TGTGCCAGCAGCCAAGATACTAGCGGGAGGATGTACACCGGGGAGCTGTTTTTT.